This TCR beta chain was documented in a study of T cell responses to AZD1222 COVID-19 vaccine. General study points: In all cases, repertoires were sampled only after the peak T cell response. Only a handful of people who got AZD1222 tested seropositive at baseline. Dominant CD4 TCR responses targeted spike regions 160-218 and 743-854.

A note on this clone: Its cognate antigen is unknown.

Trimming cost V 3 bases and J 6 bases, with 12 bases left between them. CDR1 and CDR2 (germline): SGHRS, YFSETQ. The CDR3 totals 14 residues. This table comes from immunoSEQ multiplex PCR, and its TCRdb copy is limited to in-frame clones, with some not included. The repertoire holds 64,000 or so clones, with roughly 84% as singletons. The sample consisted of peripheral blood, taken on day 0 of AZD1222 vaccination. V gene TRBV5-1 combines with J gene TRBJ2-2; D gene uncertain. This receptor was obtained from an adult in good health. The CDR3 is CASSSAPVPGELFF. As DNA, the CDR3 is TGCGCCAGCAGCTCCGCTCCGGTACCCGGGGAGCTGTTTTTT. The full variable domain, its missing parts supplied by reference TRBV5-1 and TRBJ2-2, is KAGVTQTPRYLIKTRGQQVTLSCSPISGHRSVSWYQQTPGQGLQFLFEYFSETQRNKGNFPGRFSGRQFSNSRSEMNVSTLELGDSALYLCASSSAPVPGELFFGEGSRLTVL.